This TCR beta chain was recovered during a study of T-cell reconstitution after alpha-beta-depleted transplantation in children (dated by TCRdb to between 2015 and 2016). In the study overall: T-cell immune reconstitution after TCRalphabeta/CD19-depleted allogeneic hematopoietic cell transplantation in children was quantitatively tracked in the study by means of TCR repertoire profiling. What the research found in general, with its limitations: In some patients, the high TCRbeta diversity seen at day 60 was put down to recipient T cells and intrathymic progenitors that had survived conditioning. Over the following months the frequencies of hyperexpanded clones went down, and after one year T-cell counts and TCRbeta diversity were mostly credited to newly produced T cells. Apparently early alphabetaT-cell count recovery about two months after transplant reportedly relied on only several hundred rapidly expanded clones derived from non-depleted graft cells.

In light of the paper, this sample's treatment or condition label describes: allogeneic hematopoietic cell transplantation with graft depleted of TCRalphabeta T cells and CD19 B cells. The children who served as transplant recipients had been given grafts of TCRalphabeta/CD19-depleted allogeneic hematopoietic cells. Inclusive of the bounding cysteine and phenylalanine, the CDR3 is 13 residues long. The kept DNA is CDR3 alone, 39 bases in frame from the first base. The germline V gene (reference sequence) yields LNHDA for CDR1 and SQIVND for CDR2. V gives up 3 bases and J gives up 7 bases, and the segment between their germline ends measures 10 bases. This clonotype was recorded at least ten times. The antigen this receptor binds is unknown. Per-nucleotide qualities are absent, and no much larger clonotype sits a single base away. The library was prepared using PCR. Instrument used: Illumina HiSeq 2500. To normalize quantification of the TCRbeta repertoire, the TCR libraries were built with molecular barcoding that relied on unique molecular identifiers. TCRdb's own reprocessing of the public reads used fastp at Q25 and MiXCR and kept productive beta chains. CDR3 protein duplicates are merged, each entry listing the most common genes and DNA. A total of about 70,000 distinct CDR3 sequences appear in this sample, roughly 10% of them only once. The ten most abundant clones make up less than 15% of the sample.

The chain was built from TRBV19 and TRBJ1-5; the D gene remains uncertain. The source is a boy between 10 and 17 years old with acute myeloid leukemia, due to receive a stem cell transplant. Sequenced here: PBMCs, sampled before TCRalphabeta/CD19-depleted stem cell transplant. CDR3 region: CASSIPGEQPQHF. The DNA sequence is given as TGTGCCAGTAGTATTCCGGGTGAACAGCCCCAGCATTTT.